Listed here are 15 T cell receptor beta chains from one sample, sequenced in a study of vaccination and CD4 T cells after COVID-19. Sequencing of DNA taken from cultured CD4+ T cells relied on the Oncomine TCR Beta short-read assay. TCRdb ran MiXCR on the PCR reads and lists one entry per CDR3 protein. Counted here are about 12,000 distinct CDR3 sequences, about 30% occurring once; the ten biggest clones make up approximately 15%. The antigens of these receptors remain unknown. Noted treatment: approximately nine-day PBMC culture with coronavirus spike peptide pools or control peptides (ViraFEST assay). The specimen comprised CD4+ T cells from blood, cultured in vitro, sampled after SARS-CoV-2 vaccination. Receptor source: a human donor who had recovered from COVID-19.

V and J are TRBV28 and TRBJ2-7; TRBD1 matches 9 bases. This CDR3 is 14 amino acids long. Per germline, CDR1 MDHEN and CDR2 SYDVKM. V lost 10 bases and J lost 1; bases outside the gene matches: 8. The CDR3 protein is CATGGQGRSYEQYF. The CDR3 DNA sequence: TGTGCCACGGGGGGACAGGGACGGTCCTACGAGCAGTACTTC.

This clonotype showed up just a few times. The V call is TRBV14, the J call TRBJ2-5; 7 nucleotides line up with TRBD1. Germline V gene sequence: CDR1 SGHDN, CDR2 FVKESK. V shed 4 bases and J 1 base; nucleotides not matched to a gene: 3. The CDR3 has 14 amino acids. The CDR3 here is CASSRNRGQETQYF. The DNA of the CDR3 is TGTGCCAGCAGCCGCAACAGGGGCCAAGAGACCCAGTACTTC.

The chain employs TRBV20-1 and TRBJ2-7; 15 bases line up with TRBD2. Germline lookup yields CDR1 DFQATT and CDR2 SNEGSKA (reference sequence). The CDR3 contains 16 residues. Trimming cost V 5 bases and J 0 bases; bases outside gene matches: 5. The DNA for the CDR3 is TGCAGTGCTCGGGGGACTAGCGGGAGGACCTCCTACGAGCAGTACTTC. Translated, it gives CSARGTSGRTSYEQYF.

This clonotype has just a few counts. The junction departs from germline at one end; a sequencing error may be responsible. CDR3 in amino acids: CASSLTGAEETQYF. The CDR3 DNA reads as TGTGCTAGCAGCTTAACAGGGGCTGAAGAGACCCAGTACTTC. The gene calls are TRBV7-7 and TRBJ2-5, with 7 bases lining up with TRBD1. The V gene's germline CDR1 is SSHAT and CDR2 FNYEAQ (reference sequence). This CDR3 has 14 residues.

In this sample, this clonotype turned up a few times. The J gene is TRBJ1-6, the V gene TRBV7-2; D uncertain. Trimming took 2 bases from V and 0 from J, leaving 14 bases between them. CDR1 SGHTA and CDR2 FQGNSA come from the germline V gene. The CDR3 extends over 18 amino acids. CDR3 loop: CASSLTLAGSSYNSPLHF. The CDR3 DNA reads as TGTGCCAGCAGCTTAACTCTGGCAGGCAGCTCCTATAATTCACCCCTCCACTTT.

The CDR3, as DNA: TGTGCCATCAGTTTGGGGTTGACTAGCGGGACAGATACGCAGTATTTT. The encoded protein is CAISLGLTSGTDTQYF. This chain joins TRBV10-3 and TRBJ2-3; 10 bases fit TRBD2. This CDR3 has 16 residues. The germline gives CDR1 ENHRY, CDR2 SYGVKD. The V gene end was trimmed by 5 bases and the J gene end by 3 bases; junction bases not matched to a gene: 8.

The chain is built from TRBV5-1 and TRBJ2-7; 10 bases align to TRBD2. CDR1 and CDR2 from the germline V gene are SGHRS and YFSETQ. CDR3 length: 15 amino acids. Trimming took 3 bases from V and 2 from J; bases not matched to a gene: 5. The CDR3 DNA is TGCGCCAGCAGCTCCGGAAGCGGGAGGGCCTACGAGCAGTACTTC. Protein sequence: CASSSGSGRAYEQYF.

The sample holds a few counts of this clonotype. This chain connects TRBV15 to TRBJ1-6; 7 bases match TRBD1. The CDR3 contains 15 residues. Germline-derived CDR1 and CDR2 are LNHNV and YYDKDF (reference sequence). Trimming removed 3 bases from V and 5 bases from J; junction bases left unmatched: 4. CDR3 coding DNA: TGTGCCACCAGCAGGGGACAGCCTAATAATTCACCCCTCCACTTT. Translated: CATSRGQPNNSPLHF.

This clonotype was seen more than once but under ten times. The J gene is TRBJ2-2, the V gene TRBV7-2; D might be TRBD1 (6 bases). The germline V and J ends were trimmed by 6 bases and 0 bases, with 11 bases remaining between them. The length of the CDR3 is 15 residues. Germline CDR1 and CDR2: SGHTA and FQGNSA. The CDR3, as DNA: TGTGCCAGCAGTCCCCAGGGGTCGAACACCGGGGAGCTGTTTTTT. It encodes CASSPQGSNTGELFF.

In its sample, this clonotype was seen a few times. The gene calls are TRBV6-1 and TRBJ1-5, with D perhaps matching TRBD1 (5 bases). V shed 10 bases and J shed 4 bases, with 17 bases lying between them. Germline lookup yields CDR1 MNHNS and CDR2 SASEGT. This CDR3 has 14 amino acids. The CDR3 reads CATTVDSPNQPQHF. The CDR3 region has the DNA TGTGCCACGACAGTCGACAGCCCGAATCAGCCCCAGCATTTT.

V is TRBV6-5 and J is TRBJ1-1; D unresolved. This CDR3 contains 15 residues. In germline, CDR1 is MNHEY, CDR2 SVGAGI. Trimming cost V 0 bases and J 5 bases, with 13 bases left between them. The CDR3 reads CASSYSGPRWTEAFF. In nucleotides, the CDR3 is TGTGCCAGCAGTTACTCCGGACCCCGGTGGACTGAAGCTTTCTTT.

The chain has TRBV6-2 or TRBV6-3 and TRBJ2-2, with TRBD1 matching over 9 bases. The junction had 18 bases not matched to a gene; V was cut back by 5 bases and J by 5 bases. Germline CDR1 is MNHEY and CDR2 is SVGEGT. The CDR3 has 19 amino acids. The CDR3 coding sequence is TGTGCCAGCAGTCCGGGGACAGGGAGTCCTAGGGCCCGAACCGGGGAGCTGTTTTTT. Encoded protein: CASSPGTGSPRARTGELFF.

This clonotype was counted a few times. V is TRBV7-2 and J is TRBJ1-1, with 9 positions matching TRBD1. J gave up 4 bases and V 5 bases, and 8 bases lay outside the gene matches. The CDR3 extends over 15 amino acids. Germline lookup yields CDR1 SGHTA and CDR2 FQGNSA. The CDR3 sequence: CASSLQGARGTEAFF. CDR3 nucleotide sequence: TGTGCCAGCAGCCTACAGGGGGCGCGGGGCACTGAAGCTTTCTTT. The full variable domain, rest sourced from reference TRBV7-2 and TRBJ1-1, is GAGVSQSPSNKVTEKGKDVELRCDPISGHTALYWYRQSLGQGLEFLIYFQGNSAPDKSGLPSDRFSAERTGGSVSTLTIQRTQQEDSAVYLCASSLQGARGTEAFFGQGTRLTVV.

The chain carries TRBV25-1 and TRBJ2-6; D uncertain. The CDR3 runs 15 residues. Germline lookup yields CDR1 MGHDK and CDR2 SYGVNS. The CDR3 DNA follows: TGTGTCACCTCCCCCCCGGCCTCTGGGGCCAACGTCCTGACTTTC. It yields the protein CVTSPPASGANVLTF.

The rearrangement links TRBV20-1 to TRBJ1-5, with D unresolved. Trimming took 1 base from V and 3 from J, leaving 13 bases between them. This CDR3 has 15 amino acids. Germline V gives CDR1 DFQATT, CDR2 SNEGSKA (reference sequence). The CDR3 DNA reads TGCAGTGCTAGAGTCTCCGACGGTTCCAATCAGCCCCAGCATTTT. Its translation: CSARVSDGSNQPQHF.